The 32 T cell receptor beta chains below come from one sample, sequenced in a study of vaccination effects on CD4 cells after COVID-19. Antigens for these TCRs are unknown. Pools of viral peptides were used by the ViraFEST assay to expand antigen-specific CD4+ T cells ahead of sequencing. After less than 11 days in culture, the CD4+ T cells were isolated. Profiling relied on immunoSEQ multiplex PCR, and the TCRdb table lists in-frame clones only, not all of them. The data hold tens of thousands of clones, with approximately 80% observed a single time. This material consisted of CD4+ T cells from PBMCs cultured with HCoV-229E spike peptides, taken before COVID-19 vaccination. The receptors come from a human donor who received a COVID-19 vaccine.

The chain employs TRBV5-1 and TRBJ1-6; D ambiguous. The CDR3 sequence is 14 residues long. Trimming shortened V by 0 bases and J by 7 bases, and 8 bases separated the two germline ends. The germline V gene has CDR1 SGHRS and CDR2 YFSETQ. This CDR3 is CASSLVERNSPLHF. The CDR3 region has the DNA TGCGCCAGCAGCTTGGTAGAGCGGAATTCACCCCTCCACTTT.

The V gene is TRBV5-1, the J gene TRBJ1-4, with TRBD1 as a possible D gene (6 bases). V was trimmed by 0 bases and J by 3 bases, leaving 15 bases between them. Germline V gene lookup returns CDR1 SGHRS and CDR2 YFSETQ. The CDR3 extends over 17 amino acids. The DNA for the CDR3 is TGCGCCAGCAGCTTGGAGGGCCAGGGGTTTTCTAATGAAAAACTGTTTTTT. Translation: CASSLEGQGFSNEKLFF.

V and J are TRBV5-6 and TRBJ1-1, with D unclear. The CDR3 spans 18 residues. Trimming took 0 bases from V and 1 from J, leaving 19 bases between them. Per the germline V gene, CDR1 is SGHDT and CDR2 is YYEEEE. This CDR3 is CASSLAFWVRGRNTEAFF. As DNA, the CDR3 is TGTGCCAGCAGCTTGGCCTTTTGGGTGCGGGGTCGGAACACTGAAGCTTTCTTT.

The rearrangement joins TRBV7-8 to TRBJ1-6; the D is unclear. CDR1 SGHVS and CDR2 FQNEAQ come from the germline V gene. The length of the CDR3 is 14 residues. Trimming pared 0 bases from V and 4 bases from J, leaving 4 bases between. CDR3 protein: CASSLAGYNSPLHF. The CDR3 DNA reads TGTGCCAGCAGCTTAGCGGGGTATAATTCACCCCTCCACTTT. The whole variable domain, filled in from reference TRBV7-8 and TRBJ1-6, reads GAGVSQSPRYKVAKRGQDVALRCDPISGHVSLFWYQQALGQGPEFLTYFQNEAQLDKSGLPSDRFFAERPEGSVSTLKIQRTQQEDSAVYLCASSLAGYNSPLHFGNGTRLTVT.

The chain is built from TRBV3-1 (or the pseudogene TRBV3-2) and TRBJ2-3; D may be TRBD2 (5 bases). Germline V gene data show CDR1 as LGHDT and CDR2 as YNNKEL (reference sequence). V dropped 3 bases and J dropped 4 bases, with 11 bases sitting between them. The CDR3 loop spans 14 amino acids. CDR3 in DNA: TGTGCCAGCAGCCAGCCGGGGATATCAGATACGCAGTATTTT. This codes for CASSQPGISDTQYF.

The CDR3 nucleotides read TGTGCCAGCAGTCCACCTCCGGGGCGCACCTACGAGCAGTACGTC. It is translated as CASSPPPGRTYEQYV. This chain connects TRBV27 to TRBJ2-7; D might be TRBD1 or TRBD2, each matching 5 bases. CDR3 length: 15 residues. Germline V gene data show CDR1 as MNHEY and CDR2 as SMNVEV (reference sequence). V lost 5 bases and J lost 2, with 16 bases in between.

This chain uses TRBV4-3 with TRBJ1-2; D possibly corresponds to TRBD1 (6 bases). The germline V gene has CDR1 LGHNA and CDR2 YSLEER. This CDR3 comprises 16 residues. Trimming pared 3 bases from V and 8 bases from J, leaving 22 bases between. The CDR3: CASSHWDGLTGRGYTF. DNA for the CDR3: TGCGCCAGCAGCCATTGGGACGGCTTAACAGGGAGAGGCTACACCTTC.

This clone came up a few times. The chain employs TRBV18 and TRBJ1-1, with D possibly TRBD1 on 5 matching bases. Germline assignment: CDR1 KGHSH and CDR2 LQKENI. There are 13 residues in the CDR3. Trimming cost V 5 bases and J 3 bases, with 10 bases left between them. Here the CDR3 reads CASSRPGHTEAFF. The CDR3 nucleotides read TGTGCCAGCTCAAGACCAGGGCACACTGAAGCTTTCTTT.

The chain employs TRBV24-1 and TRBJ1-2, with D unresolved. There are 13 residues in the CDR3. Between the trimmed V and J ends, which lost 5 bases and 4 bases, there was a span of 10 bases. The germline V gene has CDR1 KGHDR and CDR2 SFDVKD. CDR3 DNA sequence: TGTGCCACCAGTGCCATTGGAGGCTATGGCTACACCTTC. Its protein is CATSAIGGYGYTF.

The V call is TRBV19, the J call TRBJ1-5, with TRBD1 as a possible D gene (6 bases). The CDR3 has 17 residues. V shed 2 bases and J shed 4 bases, with 18 bases lying between them. From germline, CDR1 is LNHDA and CDR2 SQIVND (reference sequence). This CDR3 reads CASSIWGPQGLNQPQHF. The CDR3 DNA reads as TGTGCCAGTAGTATATGGGGCCCGCAGGGGCTAAATCAGCCCCAGCATTTT.

The rearrangement links TRBV19 to TRBJ2-5, with TRBD1 matching over 7 bases. Germline assignment: CDR1 LNHDA and CDR2 SQIVND (reference sequence). V shed 6 bases and J 0 bases; nucleotides not matched to a gene: 7. The CDR3 runs to 15 residues. CDR3 nucleotide sequence: TGTGCCAGTAGACCGGGACAGCTGTACCAAGAGACCCAGTACTTC. It is translated as CASRPGQLYQETQYF.

The sample holds a few counts of this clone. The genes are TRBV5-4 and TRBJ2-3; 9 bases line up with TRBD1. Germline V gene data show CDR1 as SGHNT and CDR2 as YYREEE (reference sequence). Trimming cost V 4 bases and J 4 bases; bases outside gene matches: 10. The CDR3 covers 16 residues. The CDR3 DNA sequence: TGTGCCAGCAGCGCAACAGGGGGCCGCTTTTCAGATACGCAGTATTTT. Protein sequence: CASSATGGRFSDTQYF.

The chain's CDR3 is CASSVEVASNYGYTF. In DNA, the CDR3 is TGTGCCAGCAGCGTAGAGGTAGCCTCTAACTATGGCTACACCTTC. This chain joins TRBV9 and TRBJ1-2; D is unresolved. The V gene lost 0 bases and the J gene lost 0 bases, with 9 bases spanning the gap. This CDR3 is built from 15 residues. Germline V lookup: CDR1 SGDLS, CDR2 YYNGEE.

This chain links TRBV6-4 with TRBJ2-1, with D unresolved. The CDR3 contains 16 residues. With 4 bases removed from V and 3 bases from J, the gap between germline ends came to 16 bases. The germline CDR1 and CDR2 sequences are MRHNA and SNTAGT. This CDR3 reads CASSAVGTGFYNEQFF. CDR3 sequence (DNA): TGTGCCAGCAGTGCTGTGGGTACGGGCTTCTACAATGAGCAGTTCTTC.

The CDR3 nucleotides are TGCAGCGTTGAAGTGTACCAAGAGACCCAGTACTTC. It specifies CSVEVYQETQYF. The J gene is TRBJ2-5, the V gene TRBV29-1; no definite D call. Germline V gene lookup returns CDR1 SQVTM and CDR2 ANQGSEA. The CDR3 spans 12 residues. Trimming cost V 1 base and J 0 bases, with 3 bases left between them.

V gene TRBV29-1 combines with J gene TRBJ2-5; D ambiguous. Trimming removed 5 bases from V and 1 base from J, with 11 bases in between. The CDR3 spans 13 residues. The V gene's germline CDR1 is SQVTM and CDR2 ANQGSEA. CDR3 sequence: CSVPGSGQETQYF. CDR3 sequence (DNA): TGCAGCGTTCCTGGGTCTGGCCAAGAGACCCAGTACTTC. Drawing the rest from reference TRBV29-1 and TRBJ2-5, the complete variable domain is SAVISQKPSRDICQRGTSLTIQCQVDSQVTMMFWYRQQPGQSLTLIATANQGSEATYESGFVIDKFPISRPNLTFSTLTVSNMSPEDSSIYLCSVPGSGQETQYFGPGTRLLVL.

The rearrangement joins TRBV19 to TRBJ1-4; D unclear. Germline V gene lookup returns CDR1 LNHDA and CDR2 SQIVND (reference sequence). The CDR3 extends over 15 amino acids. Deletions cut 6 bases from V and 7 bases from J, with 18 bases between. The chain's CDR3 is CASSYTTRRGEKLFF. CDR3 DNA: TGTGCCAGTAGCTACACGACACGTCGTGGTGAAAAACTGTTTTTT.

The chain employs TRBV6-5 and TRBJ1-3; no clear D gene. This CDR3 spans 12 amino acids. V lost 6 bases and J 4 bases, leaving 7 bases between the germline ends. Germline V gene sequence: CDR1 MNHEY, CDR2 SVGAGI. For the CDR3, the DNA is TGTGCCAGCAGCGGGGTGGGAAACACCATATATTTT. Amino acids: CASSGVGNTIYF.

The chain's CDR3 is CASSLIQGAWEQFF. The CDR3 DNA is TGTGCCAGCAGCTTGATTCAGGGGGCATGGGAGCAGTTCTTC. This chain connects TRBV5-8 to TRBJ2-1; 8 bases line up with TRBD1. Germline V gives CDR1 SGHTS, CDR2 YDEGEE. After removal of 1 base from V and 10 bases from J, the junction contained 7 bases not matched to a gene. The CDR3 contains 14 residues. The variable domain in full, completed from reference TRBV5-8 and TRBJ2-1, reads EAGVTQSPTHLIKTRGQQATLRCSPISGHTSVYWYQQALGLGLQFLLWYDEGEERNRGNFPPRFSGRQFPNYSSELNVNALELEDSALYLCASSLIQGAWEQFFGPGTRLTVL.

The rearrangement links TRBV5-8 to TRBJ2-3; D remains ambiguous. This CDR3 is 12 amino acids long. Germline loops: CDR1 SGHTS, CDR2 YDEGEE. The V and J ends lost 7 bases and 3 bases respectively, with 9 bases between them. CDR3 sequence (DNA): TGTGCCAGCGGAATTTGGACAGATACGCAGTATTTT. It translates to CASGIWTDTQYF.

The J gene is TRBJ1-6, the V gene TRBV14; 7 bases map to TRBD1. Germline V CDR1 and CDR2: SGHDN, FVKESK. CDR3 length equals 16 residues. J lost 5 bases, V lost 4 bases, and 8 bases had no gene match. The CDR3 region has the DNA TGTGCCAGCAGCCGACAGGGAATAAGGGATAATTCACCCCTCCACTTT. Translation gives CASSRQGIRDNSPLHF.

This chain joins TRBV14 and TRBJ2-7, with TRBD1 matching 8 bases. Germline V gene data show CDR1 as SGHDN and CDR2 as FVKESK. V dropped 3 bases and J dropped 6; count of bases not matched to a gene: 13. CDR3 size: 16 residues. CDR3 nucleotide sequence: TGTGCCAGCAGCCATGCGACAGGGGCGCCTCCGTTCGAGCAGTACGTC. As protein: CASSHATGAPPFEQYV.

The chain links TRBV5-1 to TRBJ1-4, with no clear D. The length of the CDR3 is 14 residues. The V end lost 0 bases, the J end lost 5 bases, and 8 bases lay between the germline ends. Germline V lookup: CDR1 SGHRS, CDR2 YFSETQ. The CDR3 loop is CASSLDTLNEKLFF. For the CDR3, the DNA is TGCGCCAGCAGCTTGGACACACTGAATGAAAAACTGTTTTTT.

The V call is TRBV5-1, the J call TRBJ2-2; 8 positions agree with TRBD1. The junction had 4 bases not matched to a gene; V was cut back by 9 bases and J by 0 bases. The CDR3 totals 14 residues. Germline lookup yields CDR1 SGHRS and CDR2 YFSETQ. As DNA, the CDR3 is TGCGCCATGGGCAGGGGGCCGAACACCGGGGAGCTGTTTTTT. Translation: CAMGRGPNTGELFF.

The V call is TRBV27, the J call TRBJ2-5; TRBD1 might be the D (5 bases). Per the germline V gene, CDR1 is MNHEY and CDR2 is SMNVEV (reference sequence). Trimming took 7 bases from V and 7 from J, leaving 19 bases between them. The CDR3 is 14 residues long. DNA for the CDR3: TGTGCCAGCACCCTAAGGGCAGGGCTGGGGACCCAGTACTTC. As protein: CASTLRAGLGTQYF.

In its sample, this clone was seen once. The genes are TRBV7-2 and TRBJ2-7; a weak D match, TRBD2 (5 bases). Germline V gene sequence: CDR1 SGHTA, CDR2 FQGNSA. The CDR3 has 13 amino acids. Trimming left V 2 bases short and J 3 bases short, with 8 bases between. CDR3 bases: TGTGCCAGCAGCTTAAGCGGAAGCTACGAGCAGTACGTC. It yields the protein CASSLSGSYEQYV.

V and J are TRBV18 and TRBJ2-1; perhaps TRBD1 as D (6 bases). The germline gives CDR1 KGHSH, CDR2 LQKENI. The CDR3 sequence is 17 residues long. V lost 2 bases, J lost 8 bases, and 22 bases lay in between. The DNA of the CDR3 is TGTGCCAGCTCACCAACCTTCCGGGACACCGAAGGGGATGAGCAGTTCTTC. The encoded protein is CASSPTFRDTEGDEQFF.

This sequence joins TRBV6-2 or TRBV6-3 and TRBJ2-7, with D uncertain. The CDR3 is 14 residues long. Germline CDR1 reads MNHEY; CDR2 reads SVGEGT. The ends were cut back, 2 bases at V and 1 base at J, with 9 bases in the middle. The CDR3 bases are TGTGCCAGCAGTTACCCGGGTTTATCCTACGAGCAGTACGTC. Amino acid sequence: CASSYPGLSYEQYV.

The chain carries TRBV24-1 and TRBJ2-5, with a weak D call TRBD1 (6 bases). The CDR3 is made up of 13 amino acids. CDR1 is KGHDR, CDR2 SFDVKD, per germline. The germline V and J ends were trimmed by 5 bases and 7 bases, with 13 bases remaining between them. The chain's CDR3 is CATSGQAFATQYF. The CDR3 region has the DNA TGTGCCACCAGTGGACAGGCCTTCGCGACCCAGTACTTC.

This rearrangement joins TRBV5-1 to TRBJ2-4, with 14 nucleotides matching TRBD2. V lost 3 bases, J lost 0 bases, and 8 bases stayed unmatched. The CDR3 spans 19 residues. Per the germline V gene, CDR1 is SGHRS and CDR2 is YFSETQ. Here the CDR3 reads CASSYTGTSGGLAKNIQYF. For the CDR3, the DNA is TGCGCCAGCAGCTACACCGGGACTAGCGGGGGCCTAGCCAAAAACATTCAGTACTTC.

This chain joins TRBV18 and TRBJ1-1; D call uncertain. Trimming removed 3 bases at V and 4 bases at J, with 9 bases between. The V gene's germline CDR1 is KGHSH and CDR2 LQKENI. This CDR3 comprises 13 residues. This CDR3 is CASSPTVLTEAFF. DNA for the CDR3: TGTGCCAGCTCACCGACTGTACTCACTGAAGCTTTCTTT. Complete variable domain (other parts from reference TRBV18 and TRBJ1-1): NAGVMQNPRHLVRRRGQEARLRCSPMKGHSHVYWYRQLPEEGLKFMVYLQKENIIDESGMPKERFSAEFPKEGPSILRIQQVVRGDSAAYFCASSPTVLTEAFFGQGTRLTVV.

The CDR3 DNA follows: TGTGCCAGCAAATTGGGGACAGGCTCCTACGAGCAGTACGTC. It translates to CASKLGTGSYEQYV. The chain joins TRBV27 to TRBJ2-7, with 8 nucleotides matching TRBD1. Germline CDR1 is MNHEY and CDR2 is SMNVEV (reference sequence). The CDR3 runs 14 residues. Trimming cost V 7 bases and J 0 bases; bases outside gene matches: 5.